This TCR beta chain was captured in a study of cytomegalovirus exposure and HLA in healthy donors. With 60 Vbeta and 13 Jbeta primers, the PCR was carried out. Profiling relied on immunoSEQ multiplex PCR, and the TCRdb table lists in-frame clones only, not all of them. The sample gives roughly 100,000 clones, around 73% of which show up once; 0.6% to 0.95% is in the top ten. This CDR3 has 14 residues. The V end lost 5 bases, the J end lost 3 bases, and 11 bases lay between the germline ends. CDR1 LGHNT and CDR2 FRNRAP come from the germline V gene. This chain uses TRBV12-5 with TRBJ1-5; D unresolved. The clonotype comes from a woman aged 55-75 years in good health and CMV-seronegative. The sequenced material came from PBMCs. CDR3 sequence (DNA): TGTGCTAGTGGTCTAGGCCTTGCCAATCAGCCCCAGCATTTT. Encoded protein: CASGLGLANQPQHF.